These T cell receptor beta chains were read from a single sample in a study of regulatory T cells in long-lasting Graves disease. A single record per CDR3 protein comes from TCRdb applying MiXCR to the multiplex PCR reads. This sample has a few hundred thousand distinct CDR3 sequences, with roughly 16% found just once. These same records also appear under a second study, on T cells in Graves' hyperthyroidism and ophthalmopathy.

The sequencing used peripheral blood mononuclear cells (PBMCs), collected at new diagnosis, from a patient treated with antithyroid drugs. The receptors originated from a woman between 18 and 30 years old with Graves disease. Each CDR3 is given with its conserved first and last residue. D genes are given only for firm matches. For some rows the clone size is stated as once, few or many, or as a class when expanded; others skip it.

- | - | TRBJ2-7 | TRBV7-9 | CASSSGLGPGYEQYF | TGTGCCAGCAGCTCGGGACTGGGCCCAGGCTACGAGCAGTACTTC
- | - | TRBJ2-1 | TRBV24-1 | CATSGGTNNEQFF | TGTGCCACCAGTGGGGGCACAAACAATGAGCAGTTCTTC
TRBD2 | many | TRBJ2-1 | TRBV20-1 | CSARDPLAARGVNEQFF | TGCAGTGCTAGAGACCCACTAGCGGCCCGGGGTGTGAATGAGCAGTTCTTC
- | many | TRBJ2-7 | TRBV18 | CASSPHLKSRIYEQYF | TGTGCCAGCTCACCACATTTAAAGTCACGGATCTACGAGCAGTACTTC
- | - | TRBJ1-2 | TRBV29-1 | CSVDQVRGPTDGYTF | TGCAGCGTTGATCAGGTCAGGGGCCCGACGGATGGCTACACCTTC
- | few | TRBJ2-7 | TRBV6-2/TRBV6-3 | CASSEPGRHEQYF | TGTGCCAGCAGTGAACCCGGGCGCCACGAGCAGTACTTC
- | few | TRBJ2-3 | TRBV11-2 | CASSLTTSTDTQYF | TGTGCCAGCAGCTTAACAACTAGCACAGATACGCAGTATTTT
TRBD1 | many | TRBJ2-1 | TRBV5-1 | CASSFEGRTGGSDEQFF | TGCGCCAGCAGCTTCGAGGGTAGGACAGGGGGATCCGATGAGCAGTTCTTC
- | few | TRBJ2-1 | TRBV7-6 | CASSLSYRAGRGNEQFF | TGTGCCAGCAGCTTAAGCTATAGGGCAGGGAGAGGCAATGAGCAGTTCTTC
- | - | TRBJ2-6 | TRBV20-1 | CSAFAMGESGANVLTF | TGCAGTGCCTTTGCTATGGGGGAATCCGGGGCCAACGTCCTGACTTTC
TRBD2 | many | TRBJ2-2 | TRBV12-3/TRBV12-4 | CASPSAGGGNTGELFF | TGTGCCAGCCCGTCCGCGGGAGGGGGGAACACCGGGGAGCTGTTTTTT
TRBD1 | many | TRBJ2-7 | TRBV19 | CASQSGQGASEQYF | TGTGCCAGCCAGTCGGGACAGGGGGCGAGCGAGCAGTACTTC
- | many | TRBJ2-5 | TRBV30 | CAWSPGKETQYF | TGTGCCTGGAGTCCGGGGAAGGAGACCCAGTACTTC
TRBD2 | few | TRBJ2-5 | TRBV3-1 | CASTRGSTQETQYF | TGTGCCAGCACCCGCGGGAGTACACAAGAGACCCAGTACTTC
- | few | TRBJ2-5 | TRBV6-1 | CASSREAGTRWGETQYF | TGTGCCAGCAGCCGCGAGGCCGGGACCCGGTGGGGAGAGACCCAGTACTTC
TRBD2 | many | TRBJ2-7 | TRBV28 | CASSFSLAGLTYEQYF | TGTGCCAGCAGTTTTTCACTAGCGGGCCTCACCTACGAGCAGTACTTC
TRBD1 | many | TRBJ2-7 | TRBV28 | CASRDRGRSYEQYF | TGTGCCAGTCGGGACAGGGGGAGATCCTACGAGCAGTACTTC
- | - | TRBJ1-5 | TRBV7-2 | CASSFPGYQPQHF | TGTGCCAGCAGCTTTCCAGGATATCAGCCCCAGCATTTT
TRBD1 | many | TRBJ1-1 | TRBV7-8 | CASSLEGQGMNTEAFF | TGTGCCAGCAGCTTAGAGGGACAGGGAATGAACACTGAAGCTTTCTTT
- | - | TRBJ1-5 | TRBV10-3 | CAISGTASQPQHF | TGTGCCATCAGCGGTACAGCTTCCCAGCCCCAGCATTTT
TRBD2 | many | TRBJ2-7 | TRBV7-9 | CASSRTGTSGGYEQYF | TGTGCCAGCAGCCGGACAGGGACTAGCGGGGGCTACGAGCAGTACTTC
- | - | TRBJ1-1 | TRBV12-3/TRBV12-4 | CASSLVDNTEAFF | TGTGCCAGCAGTTTAGTGGACAACACTGAAGCTTTCTTT
- | - | TRBJ2-7 | TRBV11-1 | CASSPMGGSYERYF | TGTGCCAGCAGCCCAATGGGGGGCTCCTACGAGCGGTACTTC
- | few | TRBJ1-2 | TRBV29-1 | CSVEGGVLYGYTF | TGCAGCGTTGAGGGAGGGGTCCTCTATGGCTACACCTTC
- | - | TRBJ2-1 | TRBV3-1 | CASSLYTEQFF | TGTGCCAGCAGTCTATACACTGAGCAGTTCTTC
TRBD2 | many | TRBJ2-1 | TRBV9 | CASSPSGLAGYNEQFF | TGTGCCAGCAGCCCGTCGGGACTAGCGGGGTACAATGAGCAGTTCTTC
- | many | TRBJ1-2 | TRBV7-2 | CASSSSGGSYGYTF | TGTGCCAGCAGCTCCTCCGGGGGATCCTATGGCTACACCTTC
TRBD2 | many | TRBJ2-7 | TRBV14 | CASSHPTSGEYEQYF | TGTGCCAGCAGCCATCCGACTAGCGGGGAATACGAGCAGTACTTC
TRBD2 | many | TRBJ2-3 | TRBV28 | CASSSREGDTQYF | TGTGCCAGCAGTTCCCGGGAGGGGGATACGCAGTATTTT